These 8 T cell receptor beta chains were sequenced from one sample in a study of blood T cells in healthy people across ages (dated by TCRdb to the mid-2010s). Preparation of the library involved 5' RACE. Sequencing relied on an Illumina HiSeq 2500. The second PCR ran for about 6 to 11 cycles and used a J-beta primer mix along with a sample-barcoded 5' primer. The raw public reads went through TCRdb reprocessing: fastp at Q25, MiXCR clone calling, in-frame beta chains kept. Identical CDR3 protein sequences are pooled into one entry, listed with their most common genes and DNA. The sample profile shows about 1.5 million distinct CDR3 sequences; roughly 40% of them were found once. The ten largest clones capture 7% to 9.5% of the sample. Sequenced input: blood. The receptors shown here come from a woman under 30 in good health.

The sample holds one count of this clonotype. The chain employs TRBV27 and TRBJ1-6, with 7 bases lining up with TRBD1. The CDR3 spans 19 residues. From germline, CDR1 is MNHEY and CDR2 SMNVEV (reference sequence). V gave up 8 bases and J gave up 2 bases; unmatched junction bases: 18. The CDR3 loop reads CASRHVCCEGAAYNSPLHF. The CDR3 region has the DNA TGTGCCAGCCGTCATGTTTGTTGCGAGGGGGCGGCCTATAATTCACCCCTCCACTTT.

The rearrangement joins TRBV20-1 to TRBJ2-5; possible D gene TRBD2, 6 bases. In germline, CDR1 is DFQATT, CDR2 SNEGSKA (reference sequence). The CDR3 spans 13 residues. V was pared by 6 bases and J by 6 bases, with 17 bases between. This CDR3 is CSALLGGPKTQYF. CDR3 coding DNA: TGCAGTGCCCTTTTGGGAGGTCCTAAGACCCAGTACTTC.

The chain employs TRBV11-2 and TRBJ1-1; D is perhaps TRBD1 (6 bases). This CDR3 has 15 residues. Germline V lookup: CDR1 SGHAT, CDR2 FQNNGV. Trimming shortened V by 2 bases and J by 4 bases, and 14 bases separated the two germline ends. This CDR3 reads CASSLLVGGVTEAFF. In DNA form, the CDR3 reads TGTGCCAGCAGCTTATTGGTAGGGGGAGTCACTGAAGCTTTCTTT. Full variable domain (missing parts from reference TRBV11-2 and TRBJ1-1): EAGVAQSPRYKIIEKRQSVAFWCNPISGHATLYWYQQILGQGPKLLIQFQNNGVVDDSQLPKDRFSAERLKGVDSTLKIQPAKLEDSAVYLCASSLLVGGVTEAFFGQGTRLTVV.

The chain couples TRBV5-1 to TRBJ1-1; D is unclear. This CDR3 is 15 amino acids long. From germline, CDR1 is SGHRS and CDR2 YFSETQ. The germline V and J ends were trimmed by 0 bases and 0 bases, with 9 bases remaining between them. This chain's CDR3 is CASSLVSAMNTEAFF. In nucleotides, the CDR3 is TGCGCCAGCAGCTTGGTGTCGGCAATGAACACTGAAGCTTTCTTT. Full variable domain (outside the CDR3, taken from reference TRBV5-1 and TRBJ1-1): KAGVTQTPRYLIKTRGQQVTLSCSPISGHRSVSWYQQTPGQGLQFLFEYFSETQRNKGNFPGRFSGRQFSNSRSEMNVSTLELGDSALYLCASSLVSAMNTEAFFGQGTRLTVV.

This clonotype was recorded a few times. The J gene is TRBJ2-7, the V gene TRBV27; no clear D. V was cut by 6 bases and J by 5 bases, with 17 bases left in between. This CDR3 region has 14 residues. Germline CDR1 reads MNHEY; CDR2 reads SMNVEV (reference sequence). The CDR3 loop is CASRPLARTDEQYF. In DNA form, the CDR3 reads TGTGCCAGCAGACCCCTCGCTCGGACCGACGAGCAGTACTTC.

This clonotype was observed a few times. The chain couples TRBV18 to TRBJ1-4; unclear D gene. The CDR3 runs to 13 residues. Germline V gene sequence: CDR1 KGHSH, CDR2 LQKENI. V was trimmed by 3 bases and J by 6 bases, leaving 8 bases between them. Written as DNA, the CDR3 is TGTGCCAGCTCACCGGGCCTGGATGAAAAACTGTTTTTT. Translating it yields CASSPGLDEKLFF.

This chain connects TRBV5-1 to TRBJ1-1; 9 bases are shared with TRBD1. The CDR3 totals 15 residues. CDR1 is SGHRS, CDR2 YFSETQ, per germline. With V trimmed by 4 bases and J by 1 base, 5 bases remained unmatched. In DNA, the CDR3 is TGCGCCAGCAGCACCAGGGACAGGGCGAACACTGAAGCTTTCTTT. Translated: CASSTRDRANTEAFF.

This clonotype appeared a single time. The chain combines TRBV29-1 with TRBJ1-1; D perhaps matches TRBD1 (6 bases). Trimming pared 3 bases from V and 1 base from J, leaving 12 bases between. The CDR3 extends over 14 amino acids. The germline CDR1 and CDR2 sequences are SQVTM and ANQGSEA. CDR3 sequence reads: CSVDSGARNTEAFF. The CDR3 nucleotides are TGCAGCGTTGATTCGGGGGCAAGGAACACTGAAGCTTTCTTT.